One sample yielded the 24 T cell receptor beta chains listed below, sequenced in a study of blood T cell repertoires in COVID-19. Assay used: immunoSEQ multiplex PCR; TCRdb lists only in-frame clones, some missing. The data contain approximately 240,000 clones, 83% of them singletons. Sample: peripheral blood. These TCRs come from a human donor in a cohort sampled during active COVID-19.

The chain couples TRBV27 to TRBJ2-1, with 11 bases lining up with TRBD1. Germline V gene data show CDR1 as MNHEY and CDR2 as SMNVEV (reference sequence). This CDR3 comprises 15 residues. The J segment lost 7 bases and the V segment lost 5 bases, leaving 7 bases of the junction unmatched. This CDR3 is CASSPLGQGGNEQFF. CDR3 coding DNA: TGTGCCAGCAGTCCACTGGGACAGGGGGGGAATGAGCAGTTCTTC.

This CDR3 reads CAISTSGGASGELFF. The CDR3 nucleotides read TGTGCCATCAGCACTAGCGGGGGGGCGTCCGGGGAGCTGTTTTTT. The chain carries TRBV10-3 and TRBJ2-2, with 13 bases fitting TRBD2. With 6 bases clipped from V and 6 bases from J, the junction kept 4 bases outside the gene matches. Per germline, CDR1 ENHRY and CDR2 SYGVKD. This CDR3 has 15 residues.

The V call is TRBV7-2, the J call TRBJ2-7; TRBD2 agrees at 9 bases. This CDR3 contains 16 residues. Trimming cost V 1 base and J 4 bases; bases outside gene matches: 8. Germline V gene sequence: CDR1 SGHTA, CDR2 FQGNSA. CDR3 sequence reads: CASSLDAAGGLYEQYF. Here the CDR3 DNA reads TGTGCCAGCAGCTTAGACGCCGCGGGGGGGCTATACGAGCAGTACTTC.

The V call is TRBV5-1, the J call TRBJ2-7; tentatively, D is TRBD1 (5 bases). V gave up 0 bases and J gave up 3 bases, with 10 bases separating them. CDR3 size: 14 residues. Germline V CDR1 and CDR2: SGHRS, YFSETQ. CDR3 loop: CASSLDRRYYEQYF. For the CDR3, the DNA is TGCGCCAGCAGCTTGGACAGGCGCTACTACGAGCAGTACTTC.

As concerns this clone: The junction departs from the called germline gene at one end, perhaps through a read error. The V call is TRBV19, the J call TRBJ1-1; D is possibly TRBD1 (6 bases). This CDR3 region has 12 residues. The germline CDR1 and CDR2 sequences are LNHDA and SQIVND (reference sequence). This chain's CDR3 is CATSGTNTDAFF. The CDR3 nucleotides read TGTGCCACATCCGGGACAAACACTGACGCTTTCTTT.

J is TRBJ1-2 and V is TRBV29-1; 11 positions match TRBD1. This CDR3 is built from 14 residues. Trimming took 6 bases from V and 6 from J; bases not matched to a gene: 9. Germline V CDR1 and CDR2: SQVTM, ANQGSEA. In DNA form, the CDR3 reads TGCAGCGTAGAGCGGACAGGGGGCGCCGATGGCTACACCTTC. The encoded protein is CSVERTGGADGYTF.

This rearrangement joins TRBV27 to TRBJ1-5; D not resolved. Per germline, CDR1 MNHEY and CDR2 SMNVEV (reference sequence). Trimming pared 0 bases from V and 4 bases from J, leaving 4 bases between. This CDR3 is built from 13 residues. The DNA for the CDR3 is TGTGCCAGCAGTTTATCTCCAAATCAGCCCCAGCATTTT. Its protein is CASSLSPNQPQHF.

This clone was observed a few times. CDR3 protein: CASSQDWDRVDQPQHF. DNA of the CDR3: TGTGCCAGCAGCCAAGATTGGGACAGGGTTGATCAGCCCCAGCATTTT. The chain carries TRBV3-1 (or the pseudogene TRBV3-2) and TRBJ1-5; TRBD1 aligns across 9 bases. The CDR3 has 16 residues. CDR1 is LGHDT and CDR2 is YNNKEL in the germline V gene (reference sequence). V gave up 0 bases and J gave up 5 bases; unmatched junction bases: 5.

The chain links TRBV6-6 to TRBJ1-4, with TRBD1 matching 8 bases. This CDR3 is 15 amino acids long. Trimming cost V 0 bases and J 7 bases; bases outside gene matches: 4. Germline values: CDR1 MNHNY, CDR2 SVGAGI (reference sequence). CDR3: CASSYSQGAREKLFF. CDR3 DNA sequence: TGTGCCAGCAGTTACTCGCAGGGGGCGCGTGAAAAACTGTTTTTT.

This clone appeared a single time. The V and J genes are TRBV10-1 and TRBJ1-2; D gene ambiguous. Germline assignment: CDR1 WNHNN and CDR2 SYGVQD (reference sequence). Trimming stripped 6 bases from V and 4 bases from J, with 18 bases between. This CDR3 region has 15 residues. The CDR3 region is CASSRTPPGVYGYTF. In DNA, the CDR3 is TGCGCCAGCAGCCGGACTCCTCCTGGGGTCTATGGCTACACCTTC.

This sequence joins TRBV21-1 and TRBJ2-7; the table's TRBD1 call for D was not verified on the DNA. TRBV21-1 is classified as a pseudogene. CDR3 length: 19 residues. CDR3 loop: CASSGFIPLSWTGFYEQYF. CDR3 bases: TGTGCCAGCAGCGGATTTATCCCCCTGTCGTGGACAGGGTTCTACGAGCAGTACTTC.

The rearrangement links TRBV9 to TRBJ2-5; D is undetermined. V was clipped by 4 bases and J by 1 base, with 17 bases between them. The CDR3 is 16 amino acids. Per the germline V gene, CDR1 is SGDLS and CDR2 is YYNGEE. The CDR3 here is CASSPRSRSGQETQYF. CDR3 DNA sequence: TGTGCCAGCAGCCCTCGCAGCCGGTCAGGCCAAGAGACCCAGTACTTC.

The rearrangement uses TRBV2 and TRBJ2-2, with 7 positions matching TRBD2. Germline V gene lookup returns CDR1 SNHLY and CDR2 FYNNEI. The ends lost 7 bases at V and 6 bases at J; junction bases unmatched: 5. This CDR3 comprises 13 residues. CDR3 region: CASTERGAGELFF. The DNA for the CDR3 is TGTGCCAGCACTGAGCGGGGTGCCGGGGAGCTGTTTTTT.

This clone was observed many times. V is TRBV11-2 and J is TRBJ2-7, with 7 nucleotides matching TRBD1. The CDR3 consists of 15 residues. Losses at the gene ends were 5 bases for V and 5 bases for J; bases not matched to a gene: 12. CDR1 SGHAT and CDR2 FQNNGV come from the germline V gene. CDR3: CASSPGETGIDEQYF. CDR3 nucleotides: TGTGCCAGCAGCCCAGGGGAGACAGGGATCGACGAGCAGTACTTC.

The chain recombines TRBV11-2 with TRBJ2-5, with 7 nucleotides matching TRBD2. The CDR3 spans 15 residues. CDR1 SGHAT and CDR2 FQNNGV come from the germline V gene. V lost 5 bases, J lost 4 bases, and 10 bases stayed unmatched. CDR3 in amino acids: CASSPQRGTLETQYF. The CDR3 DNA is TGTGCCAGCAGCCCACAGCGGGGAACCCTAGAGACCCAGTACTTC. Filled out from reference TRBV11-2 and TRBJ2-5, the complete variable domain reads EAGVAQSPRYKIIEKRQSVAFWCNPISGHATLYWYQQILGQGPKLLIQFQNNGVVDDSQLPKDRFSAERLKGVDSTLKIQPAKLEDSAVYLCASSPQRGTLETQYFGPGTRLLVL.

This clone occurred a few times. The rearrangement joins TRBV2 to TRBJ2-1; 9 nucleotides agree with TRBD1. The V gene end was trimmed by 7 bases and the J gene end by 2 bases; junction bases not matched to a gene: 9. This CDR3 contains 16 residues. CDR1 SNHLY and CDR2 FYNNEI come from the germline V gene. In DNA form, the CDR3 reads TGTGCCAGCAACTCACAGGGGGCTTTGACCTACAATGAGCAGTTCTTC. Translating it yields CASNSQGALTYNEQFF. The full variable domain, its missing parts supplied by reference TRBV2 and TRBJ2-1, is EPEVTQTPSHQVTQMGQEVILRCVPISNHLYFYWYRQILGQKVEFLVSFYNNEISEKSEIFDDQFSVERPDGSNFTLKIRSTKLEDSAMYFCASNSQGALTYNEQFFGPGTRLTVL.

Here the CDR3 DNA reads TGTGCCAGCAGCTTGGATCTACAGGGGTCAAGCACAGATACGCAGTATTTT. It encodes CASSLDLQGSSTDTQYF. V is TRBV5-6 and J is TRBJ2-3; 7 bases align to TRBD1. This CDR3 is 17 amino acids long. J lost 0 bases, V lost 0 bases, and 7 bases had no gene match. CDR1 is SGHDT, CDR2 YYEEEE, per germline.

This sequence joins TRBV5-4 and TRBJ2-2, with TRBD1 identical over 7 bases. The ends lost 4 bases at V and 1 base at J; junction bases unmatched: 4. Germline V gene sequence: CDR1 SGHNT, CDR2 YYREEE (reference sequence). The CDR3 covers 15 residues. Here the CDR3 DNA reads TGTGCCAGCAGCCCTAGACAGGGGAACACCGGGGAGCTGTTTTTT. Protein product: CASSPRQGNTGELFF.

This clone showed up just once. This chain connects TRBV28 to TRBJ2-1, with TRBD2 matching 10 bases. V was pared by 1 base and J by 7 bases, with 4 bases of the junction left unmatched. The CDR3 length is 15 residues. The germline V gene has CDR1 MDHEN and CDR2 SYDVKM. Here the CDR3 DNA reads TGTGCCAGCAGTTTATCAGCGGGAGGGAGGAATGAGCAGTTCTTC. Its translation is CASSLSAGGRNEQFF. Full variable domain (remainder filled in from reference TRBV28 and TRBJ2-1): DVKVTQSSRYLVKRTGEKVFLECVQDMDHENMFWYRQDPGLGLRLIYFSYDVKMKEKGDIPEGYSVSREKKERFSLILESASTNQTSMYLCASSLSAGGRNEQFFGPGTRLTVL.

The chain couples TRBV10-1 to TRBJ2-3, with 8 nucleotides matching TRBD2. J lost 1 base, V lost 7 bases, and 13 bases had no gene match. The CDR3 covers 17 residues. Germline loops: CDR1 WNHNN, CDR2 SYGVQD (reference sequence). CDR3 in DNA: TGCGCCAGCAATCCCGGGACTAGAGGGGCCCGCACAGATACGCAGTATTTT. As protein: CASNPGTRGARTDTQYF.

The chain joins TRBV6-5 to TRBJ1-2; TRBD1 might be the D (5 bases). The V gene lost 7 bases and the J gene lost 4 bases, with 13 bases spanning the gap. Germline V gene lookup returns CDR1 MNHEY and CDR2 SVGAGI. The CDR3 totals 13 residues. As DNA, the CDR3 is TGTGCCAGCAATAGCCGGGGGGTCTATGGCTACACCTTC. Its protein is CASNSRGVYGYTF.

This clone came up a few times. The chain combines TRBV3-1 (or the pseudogene TRBV3-2) with TRBJ2-7; 12 positions agree with TRBD2. Germline values: CDR1 LGHDT, CDR2 YNNKEL (reference sequence). With 5 bases clipped from V and 4 bases from J, the junction kept 3 bases outside the gene matches. The CDR3 covers 14 residues. The CDR3 reads CASSRTSGVYEQYF. The CDR3, as DNA: TGTGCCAGCAGCAGGACTAGCGGGGTATACGAGCAGTACTTC.

The chain employs TRBV6-5 and TRBJ2-7, with 10 bases that match TRBD2. The trim removed 5 bases at V and 1 base at J, leaving 5 bases unmatched. CDR3 length: 15 amino acids. CDR1 is MNHEY and CDR2 is SVGAGI in the germline V gene. The CDR3 sequence is CASSPGTSVSYEQYF. CDR3 DNA sequence: TGTGCCAGCAGTCCTGGGACTAGCGTGTCCTACGAGCAGTACTTC.

The chain carries TRBV28 and TRBJ2-1; TRBD1 aligns across 7 bases. Germline CDR1 is MDHEN and CDR2 is SYDVKM. Trimming removed 1 base from V and 10 bases from J; junction bases left unmatched: 10. The CDR3 runs 15 residues. CDR3 amino acids: CASSLSHRGKGEQFF. CDR3 coding DNA: TGTGCCAGCAGTTTATCGCACAGGGGAAAAGGCGAGCAGTTCTTC. The full variable domain, completed using reference TRBV28 and TRBJ2-1, is DVKVTQSSRYLVKRTGEKVFLECVQDMDHENMFWYRQDPGLGLRLIYFSYDVKMKEKGDIPEGYSVSREKKERFSLILESASTNQTSMYLCASSLSHRGKGEQFFGPGTRLTVL.